The TCR beta chain described here comes from a study of blood T cell repertoires in COVID-19. Study-level information: Material from acute and convalescent COVID-19 was sourced from the United States, Italy and Spain.

Germline CDR1 and CDR2: GTSNPN and SVGIG (reference sequence). The CDR3 covers 14 residues. The germline V and J ends were trimmed by 3 bases and 8 bases, with 19 bases remaining between them. Under the authors' procedure: Estimated nucleated cell counts came from reference gene primer amplification. Using immunoSEQ multiplex PCR, the repertoire was profiled, and TCRdb retains in-frame clones only, with some absent. V, J and clone size reflect that table, while D and trimming were determined from the DNA. In the table there are about 80,000 clones, 70% to 90% of which are singletons. This receptor was identified in a man between 65 and 85 years old with active or convalescent COVID-19. The specimen sequenced was peripheral blood. V gene TRBV30 combines with J gene TRBJ1-2; a possible D gene is TRBD1 (6 bases). This CDR3 is CAWSPQGGGVGYTF. The CDR3 coding sequence is TGTGCCTGGAGCCCACAGGGAGGGGGTGTAGGCTACACCTTC.